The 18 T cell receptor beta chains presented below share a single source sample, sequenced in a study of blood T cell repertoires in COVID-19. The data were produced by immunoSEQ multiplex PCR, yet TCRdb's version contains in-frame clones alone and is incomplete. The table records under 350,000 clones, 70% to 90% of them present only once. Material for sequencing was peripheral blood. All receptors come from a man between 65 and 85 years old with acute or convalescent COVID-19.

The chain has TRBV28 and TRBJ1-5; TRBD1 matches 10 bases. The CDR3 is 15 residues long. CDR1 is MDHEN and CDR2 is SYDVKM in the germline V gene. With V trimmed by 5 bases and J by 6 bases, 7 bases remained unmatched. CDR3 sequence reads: CASSIRQGAVQPQHF. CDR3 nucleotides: TGTGCCAGCAGTATTAGACAGGGGGCCGTTCAGCCCCAGCATTTT.

CDR3 nucleotide sequence: TGTGCCAGCAGGGGACAGGGGGTGGTGACCCAGTACTTC. This gives the protein CASRGQGVVTQYF. This chain uses TRBV6-5 with TRBJ2-5; 11 bases are a match to TRBD1. V dropped 6 bases and J dropped 7; count of bases not matched to a gene: 4. The CDR3 loop spans 13 amino acids. Germline V lookup: CDR1 MNHEY, CDR2 SVGAGI.

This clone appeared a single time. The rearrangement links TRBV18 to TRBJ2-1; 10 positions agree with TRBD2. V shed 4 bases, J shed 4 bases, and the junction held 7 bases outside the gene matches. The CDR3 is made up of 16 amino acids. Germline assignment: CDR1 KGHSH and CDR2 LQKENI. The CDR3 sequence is CASSRALAGAYNEQFF. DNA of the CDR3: TGTGCCAGCTCACGGGCGCTAGCGGGAGCTTACAATGAGCAGTTCTTC.

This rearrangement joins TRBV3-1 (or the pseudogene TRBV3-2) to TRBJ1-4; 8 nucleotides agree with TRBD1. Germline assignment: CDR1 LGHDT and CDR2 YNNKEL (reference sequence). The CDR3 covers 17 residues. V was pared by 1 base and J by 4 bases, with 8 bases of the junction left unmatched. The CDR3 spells CASSQGAGGLYNEKLFF. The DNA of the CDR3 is TGTGCCAGCAGCCAAGGGGCAGGGGGCCTTTATAATGAAAAACTGTTTTTT.

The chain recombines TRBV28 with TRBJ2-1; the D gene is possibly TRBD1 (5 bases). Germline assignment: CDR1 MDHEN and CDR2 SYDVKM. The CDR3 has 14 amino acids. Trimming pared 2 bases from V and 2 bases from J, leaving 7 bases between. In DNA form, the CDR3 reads TGTGCCAGCAGTTTAACAGGACCCTACAATGAGCAGTTCTTC. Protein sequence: CASSLTGPYNEQFF.

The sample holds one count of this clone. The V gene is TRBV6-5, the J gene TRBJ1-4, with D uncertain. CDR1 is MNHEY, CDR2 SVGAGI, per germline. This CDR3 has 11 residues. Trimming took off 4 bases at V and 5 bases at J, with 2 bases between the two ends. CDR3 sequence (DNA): TGTGCCAGCAGTTCAAATGAAAAACTGTTTTTT. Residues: CASSSNEKLFF.

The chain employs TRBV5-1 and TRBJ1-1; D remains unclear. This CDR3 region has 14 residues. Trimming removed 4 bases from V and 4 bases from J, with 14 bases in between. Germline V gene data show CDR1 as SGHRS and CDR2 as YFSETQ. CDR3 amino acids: CASSAQDRGTEAFF. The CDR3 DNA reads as TGCGCCAGCAGCGCCCAGGACCGGGGCACTGAAGCTTTCTTT.

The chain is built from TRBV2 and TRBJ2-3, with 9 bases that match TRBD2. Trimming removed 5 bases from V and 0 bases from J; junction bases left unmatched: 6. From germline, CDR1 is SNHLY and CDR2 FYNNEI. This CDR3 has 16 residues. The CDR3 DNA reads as TGTGCCAGCAGTCTGACTAGCGGAACTAGCACAGATACGCAGTATTTT. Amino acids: CASSLTSGTSTDTQYF.

In DNA form, the CDR3 reads TGCGCCAGCAGCCAAGAAACGGGACTTTCACCCCTCCACTTT. It specifies CASSQETGLSPLHF. V gene TRBV4-3 combines with J gene TRBJ1-6; a possible D gene is TRBD1 (5 bases). The CDR3 covers 14 residues. Germline loops: CDR1 LGHNA, CDR2 YSLEER. With 0 bases removed from V and 9 bases from J, the gap between germline ends came to 9 bases.

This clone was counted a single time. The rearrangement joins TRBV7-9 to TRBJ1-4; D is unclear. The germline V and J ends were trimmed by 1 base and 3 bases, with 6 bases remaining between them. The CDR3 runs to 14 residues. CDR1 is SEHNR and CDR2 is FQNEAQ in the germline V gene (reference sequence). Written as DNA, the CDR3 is TGTGCCAGCAGCTTAGGTGCGGCTAATGAAAAACTGTTTTTT. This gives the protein CASSLGAANEKLFF.

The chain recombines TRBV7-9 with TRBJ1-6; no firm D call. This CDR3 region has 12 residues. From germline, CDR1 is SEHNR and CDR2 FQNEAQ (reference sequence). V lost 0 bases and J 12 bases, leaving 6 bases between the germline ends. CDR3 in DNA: TGTGCCAGCAGCTTAGCGGCGGGACCCCTCCACTTT. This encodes CASSLAAGPLHF.

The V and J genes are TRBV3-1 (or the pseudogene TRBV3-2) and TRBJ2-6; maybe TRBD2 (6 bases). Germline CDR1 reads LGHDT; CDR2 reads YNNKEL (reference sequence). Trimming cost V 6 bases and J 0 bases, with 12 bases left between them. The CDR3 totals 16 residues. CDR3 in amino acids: CASREGRRSGANVLTF. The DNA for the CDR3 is TGTGCCAGCAGGGAGGGACGGCGCTCTGGGGCCAACGTCCTGACTTTC.

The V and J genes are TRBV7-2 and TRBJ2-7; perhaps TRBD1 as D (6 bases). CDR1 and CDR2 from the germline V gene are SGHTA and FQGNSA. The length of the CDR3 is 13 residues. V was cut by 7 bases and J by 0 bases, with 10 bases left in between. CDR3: CASTDRNSYEQYF. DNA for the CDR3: TGTGCCAGCACTGACAGGAACTCCTACGAGCAGTACTTC.

The CDR3 sequence: CASSSLGNTEAFF. The CDR3 bases are TGTGCCAGCAGTTCTCTAGGGAACACTGAAGCTTTCTTT. The chain recombines TRBV6-2 or TRBV6-3 with TRBJ1-1; D remains ambiguous. V was shortened by 4 bases and J by 1 base, with 7 bases between the two germline ends. Germline lookup yields CDR1 MNHEY and CDR2 SVGEGT. This CDR3 is 13 amino acids long.

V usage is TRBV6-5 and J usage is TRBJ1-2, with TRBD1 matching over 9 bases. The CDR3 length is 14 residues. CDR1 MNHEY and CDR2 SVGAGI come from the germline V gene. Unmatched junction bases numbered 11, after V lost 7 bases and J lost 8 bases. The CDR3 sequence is CASINRDRALGYTF. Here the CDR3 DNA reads TGTGCCAGCATCAATCGGGACAGGGCTTTGGGCTACACCTTC.

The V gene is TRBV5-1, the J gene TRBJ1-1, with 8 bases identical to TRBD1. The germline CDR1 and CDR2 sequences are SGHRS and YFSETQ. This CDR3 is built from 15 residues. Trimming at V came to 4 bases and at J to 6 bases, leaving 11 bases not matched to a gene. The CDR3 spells CASSPGDRHDSEAFF. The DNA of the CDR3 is TGCGCCAGCAGCCCAGGGGACAGGCATGATTCTGAAGCTTTCTTT.

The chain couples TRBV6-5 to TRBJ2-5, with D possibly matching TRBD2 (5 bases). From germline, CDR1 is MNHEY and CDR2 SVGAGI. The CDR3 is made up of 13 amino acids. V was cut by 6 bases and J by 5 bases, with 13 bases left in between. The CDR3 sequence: CASSNAGRETQYF. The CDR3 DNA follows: TGTGCCAGCAGCAACGCGGGTAGGGAGACCCAGTACTTC.

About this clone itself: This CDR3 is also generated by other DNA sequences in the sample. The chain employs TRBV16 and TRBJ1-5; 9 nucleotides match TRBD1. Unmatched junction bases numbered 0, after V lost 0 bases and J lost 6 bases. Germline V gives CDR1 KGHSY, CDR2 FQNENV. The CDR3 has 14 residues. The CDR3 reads CASSQSTGGQPQHF. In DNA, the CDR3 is TGTGCCAGCAGCCAATCGACAGGGGGTCAGCCCCAGCATTTT.